The 23 T cell receptor beta chains presented below share a single source sample, sequenced in a study of blood T cell repertoires in COVID-19. Data came from immunoSEQ multiplex PCR; TCRdb stores just in-frame clones and leaves some out. The repertoire holds 150,000 or so clones, with approximately 80% as singletons. The material sequenced was peripheral blood. The receptors originated from a human donor with acute or convalescent COVID-19. The donor label of this sample is uncertain.

The genes are TRBV30 and TRBJ1-5; a possible D gene is TRBD1 (5 bases). The CDR3 has 11 amino acids. The germline CDR1 and CDR2 sequences are GTSNPN and SVGIG (reference sequence). The V and J ends lost 0 bases and 9 bases respectively, with 6 bases between them. This chain's CDR3 is CAWSVGGPQHF. DNA for the CDR3: TGTGCCTGGAGTGTGGGGGGGCCCCAGCATTTT.

V and J are TRBV24-1 and TRBJ2-6; TRBD2 might be the D (5 bases). V lost 1 base and J 1 base, leaving 7 bases between the germline ends. The V gene's germline CDR1 is KGHDR and CDR2 SFDVKD. The CDR3 extends over 16 amino acids. CDR3 sequence (DNA): TGTGCCACCAGTGATTTTACGGGATCTGGGGCCAACGTCCTGACTTTC. As protein: CATSDFTGSGANVLTF.

The chain carries TRBV2 and TRBJ2-5, with D possibly matching TRBD2 (5 bases). Trimming left V 5 bases short and J 2 bases short, with 12 bases between. Germline CDR1 SNHLY, CDR2 FYNNEI. This CDR3 spans 14 amino acids. The CDR3 nucleotides read TGTGCCAGCAGTCTGACCCGGAGGCAAGAGACCCAGTACTTC. This encodes CASSLTRRQETQYF.

The chain combines TRBV20-1 with TRBJ2-1; D possibly corresponds to TRBD2 (6 bases). CDR3 length equals 12 residues. Deletions cut 3 bases from V and 9 bases from J, with 12 bases between. The germline V gene has CDR1 DFQATT and CDR2 SNEGSKA (reference sequence). As DNA, the CDR3 is TGCAGTGCTAGTCCCTCGGGGGTTGAGCAGTTCTTC. Amino acids: CSASPSGVEQFF.

The chain employs TRBV29-1 and TRBJ1-1; tentatively, D is TRBD1 (6 bases). CDR1 SQVTM and CDR2 ANQGSEA come from the germline V gene. V dropped 6 bases and J dropped 1 base, with 12 bases sitting between them. CDR3 length: 13 amino acids. CDR3 bases: TGCAGCGTGGTACAGGGTGGGAACACTGAAGCTTTCTTT. Translated: CSVVQGGNTEAFF.

V is TRBV19 and J is TRBJ1-3; D gene uncertain. Germline CDR1 reads LNHDA; CDR2 reads SQIVND (reference sequence). The CDR3 length is 14 residues. Trimming took 3 bases from V and 7 from J, leaving 13 bases between them. The CDR3 is CASSIGPGSNTIYF. In DNA form, the CDR3 reads TGTGCCAGTAGTATTGGACCGGGGAGCAACACCATATATTTT.

This sequence joins TRBV27 and TRBJ1-1; the match to TRBD1 covers 7 bases. The germline gives CDR1 MNHEY, CDR2 SMNVEV (reference sequence). CDR3 length: 17 residues. V gave up 2 bases and J gave up 3 bases; unmatched junction bases: 12. The CDR3 coding sequence is TGTGCCAGCAGTTTAGGCAGGGGGGAATATGGGTACACTGAAGCTTTCTTT. Protein product: CASSLGRGEYGYTEAFF.

About this clone: In the same sample, other DNA sequences code for this CDR3. The chain uses TRBV5-1 and TRBJ1-6; no clear D. This CDR3 spans 15 amino acids. Germline CDR1 and CDR2: SGHRS and YFSETQ. Trimming removed 0 bases at V and 0 bases at J, with 4 bases between. The CDR3 loop reads CASSLGGSYNSPLHF. The CDR3, as DNA: TGCGCCAGCAGCTTGGGAGGCTCCTATAATTCACCCCTCCACTTT. Full variable domain (rest looked up from reference TRBV5-1 and TRBJ1-6): KAGVTQTPRYLIKTRGQQVTLSCSPISGHRSVSWYQQTPGQGLQFLFEYFSETQRNKGNFPGRFSGRQFSNSRSEMNVSTLELGDSALYLCASSLGGSYNSPLHFGNGTRLTVT.

J is TRBJ2-7 and V is TRBV18; TRBD1 agrees at 8 bases. Per the germline V gene, CDR1 is KGHSH and CDR2 is LQKENI. The J segment lost 0 bases and the V segment lost 4 bases, leaving 8 bases of the junction unmatched. This CDR3 is built from 16 residues. Here the CDR3 DNA reads TGTGCCAGCTCACAAACAGGGGGTGACTTCTCCTACGAGCAGTACTTC. Its translation is CASSQTGGDFSYEQYF.

The CDR3 DNA is TGTGCCACCAGTGATTTGCAGCGTACCGGGGAGCTGTTTTTT. It encodes CATSDLQRTGELFF. J is TRBJ2-2 and V is TRBV24-1; D remains unclear. Trimming took off 0 bases at V and 5 bases at J, with 6 bases between the two ends. Germline V gene data show CDR1 as KGHDR and CDR2 as SFDVKD. The length of the CDR3 is 14 residues.

The chain carries TRBV9 and TRBJ1-4; D might be TRBD1 (6 bases). V dropped 0 bases and J dropped 8 bases, with 14 bases sitting between them. Germline values: CDR1 SGDLS, CDR2 YYNGEE. CDR3 size: 15 residues. CDR3 amino acids: CASSVAPGVYEKLFF. In nucleotides, the CDR3 is TGTGCCAGCAGCGTAGCACCAGGGGTTTACGAAAAACTGTTTTTT.

This clone was observed once. The genes are TRBV9 and TRBJ1-2; TRBD1 matches at 9 bases. This CDR3 is 15 amino acids long. Germline CDR1 is SGDLS and CDR2 is YYNGEE. Trimming removed 0 bases from V and 4 bases from J; junction bases left unmatched: 4. The CDR3: CASSVDGTGFYGYTF. The CDR3, as DNA: TGTGCCAGCAGCGTAGATGGGACAGGGTTCTATGGCTACACCTTC.

This sequence joins TRBV24-1 and TRBJ2-2, with 9 nucleotides matching TRBD1. Trimming at V came to 3 bases and at J to 3 bases, leaving 10 bases not matched to a gene. This CDR3 contains 18 residues. CDR1 is KGHDR and CDR2 is SFDVKD in the germline V gene. The CDR3 here is CATSDRYRGRRDTGELFF. Written as DNA, the CDR3 is TGTGCCACCAGTGATCGCTACAGGGGGCGCCGGGACACCGGGGAGCTGTTTTTT.

The V call is TRBV14, the J call TRBJ1-1; D uncertain. Between the trimmed V and J ends, which lost 4 bases and 2 bases, there was a span of 14 bases. The germline V gene encodes CDR1 SGHDN and CDR2 FVKESK. This CDR3 has 15 amino acids. CDR3 loop: CASSLTRAENTEAFF. CDR3 in DNA: TGTGCCAGCAGCCTGACGAGAGCGGAAAACACTGAAGCTTTCTTT.

The rearrangement links TRBV5-1 to TRBJ1-2; no firm D call. This CDR3 contains 14 residues. Germline V gene sequence: CDR1 SGHRS, CDR2 YFSETQ. V gave up 3 bases and J gave up 3 bases, with 12 bases separating them. The CDR3 spells CASSSTMGDYGYTF. The CDR3, as DNA: TGCGCCAGCAGCTCAACCATGGGAGACTATGGCTACACCTTC.

V usage is TRBV5-5 and J usage is TRBJ2-3; unclear D gene. This CDR3 has 11 amino acids. Trimming removed 5 bases at V and 2 bases at J, with 3 bases between. Germline V gene lookup returns CDR1 SGHKS and CDR2 YYEKEE (reference sequence). Written as DNA, the CDR3 is TGTGCCAGCAGTCTCACAGATACGCAGTATTTT. As protein: CASSLTDTQYF.

The chain links TRBV19 to TRBJ1-1, with a weak D call TRBD1 (5 bases). Trimming cost V 3 bases and J 0 bases, with 23 bases left between them. This CDR3 spans 19 amino acids. CDR1 is LNHDA, CDR2 SQIVND, per germline (reference sequence). Here the CDR3 DNA reads TGTGCCAGTAGTATGGCCAGGGCAGGAAGTATTGGAATGAACACTGAAGCTTTCTTT. The encoded protein is CASSMARAGSIGMNTEAFF.

The chain has TRBV6-2 or TRBV6-3 and TRBJ1-2; TRBD1 might be the D (6 bases). The V gene's germline CDR1 is MNHEY and CDR2 SVGEGT. The CDR3 extends over 15 amino acids. V gave up 5 bases and J gave up 1 base, with 14 bases separating them. The CDR3 loop reads CASSPTGLYNYGYTF. The CDR3 DNA reads TGTGCCAGCAGTCCCACAGGGCTCTATAACTATGGCTACACCTTC.

This clone showed up just once. The chain employs TRBV2 and TRBJ1-1; unclear D gene. CDR3 size: 15 residues. V lost 0 bases and J lost 1, with 9 bases in between. Germline lookup yields CDR1 SNHLY and CDR2 FYNNEI. CDR3: CASSEAGRGNTEAFF. In nucleotides, the CDR3 is TGTGCCAGCAGTGAAGCGGGTCGGGGGAACACTGAAGCTTTCTTT.

As for this clone: Additional DNA sequences in this sample encode the identical CDR3. This chain joins TRBV9 and TRBJ1-5, with D hard to call. Trimming took 0 bases from V and 0 from J, leaving 4 bases between them. The germline V gene has CDR1 SGDLS and CDR2 YYNGEE. CDR3 size: 14 residues. This CDR3 is CASSVGSSNQPQHF. The CDR3 bases are TGTGCCAGCAGCGTAGGCAGTAGCAATCAGCCCCAGCATTTT.

In its sample, this clone was seen once. The genes are TRBV30 and TRBJ1-1; D may be TRBD1 (6 bases). The CDR3 runs 14 residues. Trimming left V 8 bases short and J 1 base short, with 17 bases between. Germline CDR1 is GTSNPN and CDR2 is SVGIG (reference sequence). CDR3 sequence reads: CARGGGAGNTEAFF. The CDR3 DNA reads TGTGCCCGAGGGGGGGGCGCAGGGAACACTGAAGCTTTCTTT.

The V call is TRBV18, the J call TRBJ1-2; D not resolved. Trimming pared 2 bases from V and 6 bases from J, leaving 10 bases between. Germline CDR1 and CDR2: KGHSH and LQKENI. This CDR3 comprises 13 residues. This chain's CDR3 is CASSPGSAHGYTF. In nucleotides, the CDR3 is TGTGCCAGCTCACCAGGTAGTGCCCATGGCTACACCTTC.

This clone was detected only once. V usage is TRBV4-2 and J usage is TRBJ2-1; D is unclear. Looked up from germline, CDR1 is LGHNA and CDR2 is YNFKEQ. The V end lost 4 bases, the J end lost 2 bases, and 12 bases lay between the germline ends. The CDR3 covers 15 residues. The CDR3 sequence is CASSLRLGPYNEQFF. The CDR3 DNA reads as TGTGCCAGCAGCCTTCGACTTGGCCCCTACAATGAGCAGTTCTTC.